This T cell receptor beta chain derives from a study of CD4 T cells in relation to SARS-CoV-2 and coronaviruses. Study details: Crossreactive spike epitopes shared across donors were mapped to their HLA restriction. Whole-study findings and limits: Samples before the pandemic and after infection were not matched within any donor. The cross-reactivity analysis covered only spike protein, not other viral proteins.

This clone was seen a handful of times. Antigen specificity is unknown. Losses at the gene ends were 4 bases for V and 4 bases for J; bases not matched to a gene: 6. CDR1 and CDR2 (germline): MNHEY, SMNVEV (reference sequence). This CDR3 region has 15 residues. The method was immunoSEQ multiplex PCR; TCRdb's version includes in-frame clones alone and lacks a portion of them. This table has about 15,000 clones, around 78% appearing once. CD4+ T cells from unexposed donors were obtained before the COVID-19 pandemic (2011-2018). After ten to eleven days of culture, CD4+ T cells were isolated. PBMCs were plated at a few million per well in IL-2-containing medium.

The sequence was collected from a human donor in good health. Sequenced sample: CD4+ T cells from PBMCs, cultured in vitro. The chain is built from TRBV27 and TRBJ2-1; 8 nucleotides align to TRBD1. CDR3 sequence reads: CASSWRQGPYNEQFF. The CDR3, as DNA: TGTGCCAGCAGTTGGAGACAGGGGCCATACAATGAGCAGTTCTTC.